The T cell receptor beta chain under discussion was sequenced for a study of post-analysis software for immune sequencing data. Overall study results and limits: Controls had lower frequencies than patients of about 5 TRBV segments, which included TRBV5-6, TRBV5-1 and TRBV20-1. Multiple sclerosis patients had significantly lower normalized Chao1 diversity than controls.

Worth noting for this clonotype: Its antigen is unidentified.

Sequencing libraries made from TCR beta cDNA carried unique molecular identifiers. One entry per CDR3 protein, called by TCRdb with MiXCR from the PCR reads. Of 600,000 to 700,000 distinct CDR3 sequences listed, 55% to 60% were seen once; the top ten hold about 11%. In germline, CDR1 is SGHRS, CDR2 YFSETQ. V lost 4 bases, J lost 4 bases, and 15 bases stayed unmatched. The CDR3 runs 19 residues. The chain joins TRBV5-1 to TRBJ2-1; TRBD2 agrees at 12 bases. The sample comprised blood. The clonotype originates from a girl aged 2-10 years with multiple sclerosis. DNA of the CDR3: TGCGCCAGCAGCCCGGGACTAGCGGGCAGGCTGACAACATACAATGAGCAGTTCTTC. This encodes CASSPGLAGRLTTYNEQFF.